A selection of T cell receptor beta chains follows, all from one sample in a study of OX40 agonist ivuxolimab in advanced cancers. TCRdb keeps only in-frame clones here, not all; method: immunoSEQ multiplex PCR. The table has 45,000 to 60,000 clones, 88% seen once. Specimen: CD4+ or CD8+ T cells sorted from blood, collected in a trial of the OX40 agonist ivuxolimab. These TCRs come from an adult with an advanced solid tumor such as melanoma, head and neck, liver or kidney cancer. Each CDR3 is given with its conserved first and last residue. A D gene is named only where the DNA matches it firmly. Expanded clones get a size class; other rows say once, few or many, or leave the size out.

.	TRBV19	TRBJ2-3	.	TGTGCCAGTAGTGTACTGGGACTCTCTCACACAGATACGCAGTATTTT	CASSVLGLSHTDTQYF
.	TRBV6-1	TRBJ1-1	.	TGTGCCAGCAGTGAATCTGTCTCACGGGGAGGCACTGAAGCTTTCTTT	CASSESVSRGGTEAFF
.	TRBV6-5	TRBJ1-2	.	TGTGCCAGCAGTTACCTGCGGGGGGGCCATGGCTACACCTTC	CASSYLRGGHGYTF
.	TRBV27	TRBJ2-5	.	TGTGCCAGCAGTAAGCGGGCTCCCGCGGAGACCCAGTACTTC	CASSKRAPAETQYF
.	TRBV6-5	TRBJ1-1	.	TGTGCCAGCGGAAAGAGGGGAGGCACTGAAGCTTTCTTT	CASGKRGGTEAFF
.	TRBV5-1	TRBJ2-6	few	TGCGCCAGCAGCCCACCGACCGGCTCTGGGGCCAACGTCCTGACTTTC	CASSPPTGSGANVLTF
.	TRBV30	TRBJ2-1	.	TGTGCCTGGAGTCCGGGGGCCTCCTACAATGAGCAGTTCTTC	CAWSPGASYNEQFF
TRBD1	TRBV27	TRBJ2-5	.	TGTGCCAGCAGCCTCGGGTGGGGACAGCCGGGGACCCAGTACTTC	CASSLGWGQPGTQYF
.	TRBV5-6	TRBJ2-7	.	TGTGCCAGCGGCTTGGCTTTAGGGATAGCCTACGAGCAGTACTTC	CASGLALGIAYEQYF
TRBD2	TRBV11-1	TRBJ2-7	.	TGTGCCAGCAGCTTAGCAGCGGGGCAAGCCTACGAGCAGTACTTC	CASSLAAGQAYEQYF
.	TRBV6-1	TRBJ2-4	.	TGTGCCAGCACCGGGACATACTTAGGGGACATTCAGTACTTC	CASTGTYLGDIQYF
.	TRBV6-4	TRBJ1-2	.	TGTGCCAGCAGTCCCCAGGGGCTTGGTGGCTACACCTTC	CASSPQGLGGYTF
.	TRBV7-2	TRBJ1-5	once	TGTGCCAGCAGCTTAAGTCTGGGGCAGCCCCAGCATTTT	CASSLSLGQPQHF
.	TRBV11-2	TRBJ2-1	.	TGTGCCAGCAGCTTAGTACTAGCCGGCTACAATGAGCAGTTCTTC	CASSLVLAGYNEQFF
.	TRBV21-1	TRBJ2-7	.	TGTGCCAGCAGCAAAACCCGTAGCGGGAGGGCCGACAACGAGCAGTACTTC	CASSKTRSGRADNEQYF
.	TRBV20-1	TRBJ1-1	few	TGCAGTGCTAGAGATCGCGGTGAAGCTTTCTTT	CSARDRGEAFF
.	TRBV7-9	TRBJ2-2	.	TGTGCCAGCAGCTTAGCGGGGTCGAGCGGGGAGCTGTTTTTT	CASSLAGSSGELFF
.	TRBV2	TRBJ1-4	once	TGTGCCAGCATCGCCGGAACTAATGAAAAACTGTTTTTT	CASIAGTNEKLFF
.	TRBV25-1	TRBJ2-3	.	TGTGCCAGCGGAAGGCCCCCAGATACGCAGTATTTT	CASGRPPDTQYF
.	TRBV7-6	TRBJ1-5	.	TGTGCCAGCAGCCCCGAGACAGAATTTCAGCCCCAGCATTTT	CASSPETEFQPQHF
.	TRBV5-4	TRBJ1-2	.	TGTGCCAGCACCCCCAAGGCAGTGGGTGGCTACACCTTC	CASTPKAVGGYTF
TRBD2	TRBV6-4	TRBJ2-1	once	TGTGCCAGCAGTGTGGCGGGGGACTACAATGAGCAGTTCTTC	CASSVAGDYNEQFF
TRBD1	TRBV19	TRBJ1-4	.	TGTGCCAGTACTCCTTTGGGAGACAGGGGGCGTTCTATCGGAAAACTGTTTTTT	CASTPLGDRGRSIGKLFF
.	TRBV2	TRBJ2-7	.	TGTGCCAGCGGGGGGGGCCACGAGCAGTACTTC	CASGGGHEQYF
.	TRBV6-6	TRBJ2-5	once	TGTGCCAGCACCGCAAACCTCGGGGGGCCGGGTGAGACCCAGTACTTC	CASTANLGGPGETQYF